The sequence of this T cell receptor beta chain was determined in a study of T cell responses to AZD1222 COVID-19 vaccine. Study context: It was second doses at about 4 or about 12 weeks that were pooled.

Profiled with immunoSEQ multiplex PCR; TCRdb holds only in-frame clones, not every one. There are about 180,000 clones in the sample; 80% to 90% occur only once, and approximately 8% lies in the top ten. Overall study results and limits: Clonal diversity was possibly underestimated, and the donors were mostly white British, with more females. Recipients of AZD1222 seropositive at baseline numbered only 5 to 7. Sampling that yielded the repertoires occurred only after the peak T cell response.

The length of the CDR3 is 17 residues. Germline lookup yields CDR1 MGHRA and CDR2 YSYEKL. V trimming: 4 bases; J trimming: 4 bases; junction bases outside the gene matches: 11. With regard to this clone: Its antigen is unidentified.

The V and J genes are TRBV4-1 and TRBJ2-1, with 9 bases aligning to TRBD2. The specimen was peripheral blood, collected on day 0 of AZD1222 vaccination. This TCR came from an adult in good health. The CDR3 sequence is CASSRRAGLATYNEQFF. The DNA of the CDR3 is TGCGCCAGCAGCCGAAGAGCCGGACTAGCGACTTACAATGAGCAGTTCTTC.